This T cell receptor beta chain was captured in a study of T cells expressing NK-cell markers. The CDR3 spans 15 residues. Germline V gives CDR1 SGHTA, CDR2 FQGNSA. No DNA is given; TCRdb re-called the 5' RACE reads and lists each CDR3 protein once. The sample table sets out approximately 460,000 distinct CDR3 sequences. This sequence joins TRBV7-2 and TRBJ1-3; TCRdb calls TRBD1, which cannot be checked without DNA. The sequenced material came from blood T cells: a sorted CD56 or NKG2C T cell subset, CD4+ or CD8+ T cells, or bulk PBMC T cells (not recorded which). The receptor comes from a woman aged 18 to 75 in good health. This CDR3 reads CASSLGGQGLDTIYF.